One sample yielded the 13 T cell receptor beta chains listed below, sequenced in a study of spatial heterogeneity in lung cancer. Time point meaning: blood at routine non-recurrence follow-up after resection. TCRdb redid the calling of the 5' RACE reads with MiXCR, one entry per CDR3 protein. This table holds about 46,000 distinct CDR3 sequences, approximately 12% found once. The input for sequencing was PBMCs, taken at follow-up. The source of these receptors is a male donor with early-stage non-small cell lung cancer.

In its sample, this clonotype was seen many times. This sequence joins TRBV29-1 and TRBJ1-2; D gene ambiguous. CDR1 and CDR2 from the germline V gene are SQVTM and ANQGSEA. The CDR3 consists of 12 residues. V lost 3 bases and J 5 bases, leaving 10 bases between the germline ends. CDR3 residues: CSVEADTYGYTF. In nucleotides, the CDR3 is TGCAGCGTTGAGGCTGACACTTATGGCTACACCTTC.

CDR3 sequence (DNA): TGTGCCAGCAGTTACCCCCAGACTCTAGCGGGGGGGCTATCTACCGTCCGGGAGACCCAGTACTTC. As protein: CASSYPQTLAGGLSTVRETQYF. The rearrangement joins TRBV6-2 or TRBV6-3 to TRBJ2-5; TRBD2 agrees at 12 bases. The CDR3 spans 22 residues. V trimming: 2 bases; J trimming: 5 bases; junction bases outside the gene matches: 24. CDR1 is MNHEY, CDR2 SVGEGT, per germline.

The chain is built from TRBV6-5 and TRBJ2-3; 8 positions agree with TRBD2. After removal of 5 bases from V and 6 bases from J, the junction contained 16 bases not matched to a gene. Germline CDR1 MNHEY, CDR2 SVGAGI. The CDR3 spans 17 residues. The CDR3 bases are TGTGCCAGCAGTGGCCCACCGGGACTAGGGGTGACTGATACGCAGTATTTT. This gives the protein CASSGPPGLGVTDTQYF.

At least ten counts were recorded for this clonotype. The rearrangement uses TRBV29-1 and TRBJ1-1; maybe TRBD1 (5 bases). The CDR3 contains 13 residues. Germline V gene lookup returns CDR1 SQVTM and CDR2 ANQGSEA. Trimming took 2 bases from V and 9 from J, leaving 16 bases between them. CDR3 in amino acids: CSVEQGVQGKAFF. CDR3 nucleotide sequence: TGCAGCGTTGAACAGGGTGTTCAAGGAAAAGCTTTCTTT.

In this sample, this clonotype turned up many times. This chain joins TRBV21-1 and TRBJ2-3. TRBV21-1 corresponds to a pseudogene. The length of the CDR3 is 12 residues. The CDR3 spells CASSPRADTQYF. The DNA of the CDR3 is TGTGCCAGCAGCCCCCGAGCAGATACGCAGTATTTT.

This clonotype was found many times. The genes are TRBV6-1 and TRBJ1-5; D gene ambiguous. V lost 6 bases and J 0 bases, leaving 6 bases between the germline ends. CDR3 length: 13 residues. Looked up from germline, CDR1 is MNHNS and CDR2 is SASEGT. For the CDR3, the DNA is TGTGCCAGCAGAGGAGTTAGCAATCAGCCCCAGCATTTT. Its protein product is CASRGVSNQPQHF.

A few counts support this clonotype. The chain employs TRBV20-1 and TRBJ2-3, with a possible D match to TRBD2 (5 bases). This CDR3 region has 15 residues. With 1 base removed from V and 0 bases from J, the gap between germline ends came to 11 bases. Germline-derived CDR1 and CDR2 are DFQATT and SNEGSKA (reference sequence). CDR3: CSARGVSESTDTQYF. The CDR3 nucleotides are TGCAGTGCTAGAGGGGTTAGCGAAAGCACAGATACGCAGTATTTT.

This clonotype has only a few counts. CDR3 coding DNA: TGTGCCAGCTCACCCGGGACTAGCGGGAGGACCGAGCAGTACTTC. As protein: CASSPGTSGRTEQYF. The chain uses TRBV18 and TRBJ2-7, with 15 nucleotides matching TRBD2. From germline, CDR1 is KGHSH and CDR2 LQKENI. The CDR3 length is 15 residues. With V trimmed by 3 bases and J by 6 bases, 3 bases remained unmatched.

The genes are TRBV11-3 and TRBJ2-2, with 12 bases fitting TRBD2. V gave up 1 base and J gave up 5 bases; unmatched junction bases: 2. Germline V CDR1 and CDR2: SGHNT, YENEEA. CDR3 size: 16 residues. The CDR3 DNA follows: TGTGCCAGCAGCTTAGGACTAGCGGGAGTTACCGGGGAGCTGTTTTTT. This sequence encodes CASSLGLAGVTGELFF. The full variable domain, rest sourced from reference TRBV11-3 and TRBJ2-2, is EAGVVQSPRYKIIEKKQPVAFWCNPISGHNTLYWYLQNLGQGPELLIRYENEEAVDDSQLPKDRFSAERLKGVDSTLKIQPAELGDSAVYLCASSLGLAGVTGELFFGEGSRLTVL.

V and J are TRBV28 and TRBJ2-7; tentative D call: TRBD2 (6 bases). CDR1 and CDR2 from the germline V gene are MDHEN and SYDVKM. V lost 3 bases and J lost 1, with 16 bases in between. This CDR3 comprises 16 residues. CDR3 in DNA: TGTGCCAGCAGTTTGGGCGGGGCCCAATTTTCCTACGAGCAGTACTTC. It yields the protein CASSLGGAQFSYEQYF.

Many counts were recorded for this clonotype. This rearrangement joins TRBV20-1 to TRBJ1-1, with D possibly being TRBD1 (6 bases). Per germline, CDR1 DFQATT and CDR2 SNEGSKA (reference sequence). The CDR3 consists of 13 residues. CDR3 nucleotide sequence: TGCAGCGCCCTACAGGGCTGGGACACTGAAGCTTTCTTT. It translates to CSALQGWDTEAFF.

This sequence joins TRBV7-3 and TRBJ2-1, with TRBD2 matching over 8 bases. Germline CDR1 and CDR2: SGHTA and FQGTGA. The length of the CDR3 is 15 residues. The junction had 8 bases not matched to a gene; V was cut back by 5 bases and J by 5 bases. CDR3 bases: TGTGCCAGCAGCACAACGGGAGGGCCGAACAATGAGCAGTTCTTC. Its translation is CASSTTGGPNNEQFF.

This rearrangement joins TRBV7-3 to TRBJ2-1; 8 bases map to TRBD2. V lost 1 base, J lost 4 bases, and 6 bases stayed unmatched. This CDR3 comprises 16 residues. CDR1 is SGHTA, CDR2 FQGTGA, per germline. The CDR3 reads CASSLRSSGPYNEQFF. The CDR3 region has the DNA TGTGCCAGCAGCTTAAGGTCTAGCGGGCCTTACAATGAGCAGTTCTTC.